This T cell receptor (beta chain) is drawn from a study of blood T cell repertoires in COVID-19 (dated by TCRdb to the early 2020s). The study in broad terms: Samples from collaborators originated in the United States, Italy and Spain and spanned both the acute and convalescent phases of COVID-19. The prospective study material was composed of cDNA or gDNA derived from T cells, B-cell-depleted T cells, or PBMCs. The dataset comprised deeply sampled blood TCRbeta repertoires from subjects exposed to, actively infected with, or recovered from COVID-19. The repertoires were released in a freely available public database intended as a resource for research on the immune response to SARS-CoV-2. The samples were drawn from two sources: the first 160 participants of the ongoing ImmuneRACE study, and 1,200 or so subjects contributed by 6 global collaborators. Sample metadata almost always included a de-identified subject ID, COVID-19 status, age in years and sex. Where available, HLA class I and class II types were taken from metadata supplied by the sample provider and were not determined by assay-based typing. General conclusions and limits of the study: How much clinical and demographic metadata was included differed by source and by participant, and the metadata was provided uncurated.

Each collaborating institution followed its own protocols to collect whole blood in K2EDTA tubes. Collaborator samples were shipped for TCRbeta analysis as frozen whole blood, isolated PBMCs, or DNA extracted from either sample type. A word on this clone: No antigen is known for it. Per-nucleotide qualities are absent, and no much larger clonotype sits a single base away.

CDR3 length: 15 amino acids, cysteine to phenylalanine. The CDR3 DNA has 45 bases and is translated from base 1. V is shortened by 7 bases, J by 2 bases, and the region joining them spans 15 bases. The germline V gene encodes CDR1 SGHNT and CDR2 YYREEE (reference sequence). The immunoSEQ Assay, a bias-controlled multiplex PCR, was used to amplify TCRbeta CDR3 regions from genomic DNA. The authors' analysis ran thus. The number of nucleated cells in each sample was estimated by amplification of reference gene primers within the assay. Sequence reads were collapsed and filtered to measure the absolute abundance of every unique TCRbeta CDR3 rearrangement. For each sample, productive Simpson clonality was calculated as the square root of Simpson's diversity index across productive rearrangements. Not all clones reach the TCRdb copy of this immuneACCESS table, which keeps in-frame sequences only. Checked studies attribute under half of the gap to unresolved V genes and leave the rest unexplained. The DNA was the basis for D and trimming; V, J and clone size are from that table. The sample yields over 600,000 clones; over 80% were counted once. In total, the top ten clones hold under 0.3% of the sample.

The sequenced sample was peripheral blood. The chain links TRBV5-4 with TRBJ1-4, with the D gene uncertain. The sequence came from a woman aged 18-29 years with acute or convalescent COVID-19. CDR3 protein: CASHTGGVTNEKLFF. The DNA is TGTGCCAGCCATACTGGCGGGGTGACTAATGAAAAACTGTTTTTT.